Below, 22 T cell receptor beta chains from the same sample are listed, as sequenced in a study of blood T cell repertoires in COVID-19 (dated by TCRdb to 2020 to 2021). Libraries came from the immunoSEQ multiplex PCR assay. As stored in TCRdb, this immuneACCESS dataset retains in-frame rearrangements with V and J assigned. A fraction of the clones does not appear; measured against another copy, unresolved V genes explain less than half of the discrepancy, and the remainder lacks a known reason. Within this sample are fewer than 250,000 clones, with around nine tenths of them counted one time only. Around 3% of the sample is held by the ten biggest clonotypes. The sample consisted of peripheral blood. The receptors stem from a man in his sixties with acute or convalescent COVID-19.

This chain joins TRBV7-8 and TRBJ1-5; weak D call: TRBD1 (5 bases). The germline CDR1 and CDR2 sequences are SGHVS and FQNEAQ. V lost 5 bases and J lost 1, with 18 bases in between. This CDR3 has 17 residues. CDR3 sequence: CASSPLGLPKSNQPQHF. The CDR3 bases are TGTGCCAGCAGCCCGCTGGGACTGCCGAAGAGCAATCAGCCCCAGCATTTT.

The gene calls are TRBV28 and TRBJ1-2; D gene unclear. V lost 5 bases and J 1 base, leaving 17 bases between the germline ends. The CDR3 extends over 16 amino acids. The germline V gene encodes CDR1 MDHEN and CDR2 SYDVKM. The CDR3 DNA reads as TGTGCCAGCAGTCCCTACGACATTCGCCTTAACTATGGCTACACCTTC. This gives the protein CASSPYDIRLNYGYTF.

The chain couples TRBV18 to TRBJ1-4, with 8 positions matching TRBD1. J lost 7 bases, V lost 3 bases, and 13 bases had no gene match. The CDR3 is made up of 17 amino acids. Germline V gene lookup returns CDR1 KGHSH and CDR2 LQKENI. This CDR3 is CASSPVRGQGDREKLFF. The CDR3 DNA follows: TGTGCCAGCTCACCCGTACGAGGACAGGGTGATCGTGAAAAACTGTTTTTT.

V and J are TRBV6-5 and TRBJ1-2, with D uncertain. V was cut by 7 bases and J by 0 bases, with 15 bases left in between. The length of the CDR3 is 15 residues. Germline loops: CDR1 MNHEY, CDR2 SVGAGI. Here the CDR3 DNA reads TGTGCCAGCATTCCTTCCGGGGTAGCTAACTATGGCTACACCTTC. Protein sequence: CASIPSGVANYGYTF.

V usage is TRBV5-1 and J usage is TRBJ2-2, with D perhaps matching TRBD2 (6 bases). Deletions cut 3 bases from V and 0 bases from J, with 15 bases between. This CDR3 spans 17 amino acids. CDR1 is SGHRS, CDR2 YFSETQ, per germline. The CDR3 here is CASSSRGGYSNTGELFF. CDR3 DNA: TGCGCCAGCAGCTCCCGTGGGGGGTACTCGAACACCGGGGAGCTGTTTTTT. Looking up the rest from reference TRBV5-1 and TRBJ2-2 gives the full variable domain: KAGVTQTPRYLIKTRGQQVTLSCSPISGHRSVSWYQQTPGQGLQFLFEYFSETQRNKGNFPGRFSGRQFSNSRSEMNVSTLELGDSALYLCASSSRGGYSNTGELFFGEGSRLTVL.

The rearrangement joins TRBV27 to TRBJ2-7, with 8 bases that match TRBD2. Germline V gene data show CDR1 as MNHEY and CDR2 as SMNVEV (reference sequence). The CDR3 totals 13 residues. J lost 4 bases, V lost 6 bases, and 5 bases had no gene match. CDR3 sequence: CASRYSGGYEQYF. Written as DNA, the CDR3 is TGTGCCAGCAGGTACTCGGGGGGGTACGAGCAGTACTTC.

This chain connects TRBV28 to TRBJ1-5; D gene uncertain. The CDR3 loop spans 16 amino acids. Per the germline V gene, CDR1 is MDHEN and CDR2 is SYDVKM. Trimming took off 5 bases at V and 2 bases at J, with 16 bases between the two ends. CDR3 loop: CASSPSILVGNQPQHF. The CDR3, as DNA: TGTGCCAGCAGTCCCTCAATATTAGTTGGCAATCAGCCCCAGCATTTT. The variable domain in full, completed from reference TRBV28 and TRBJ1-5, reads DVKVTQSSRYLVKRTGEKVFLECVQDMDHENMFWYRQDPGLGLRLIYFSYDVKMKEKGDIPEGYSVSREKKERFSLILESASTNQTSMYLCASSPSILVGNQPQHFGDGTRLSIL.

This chain uses TRBV2 with TRBJ2-2, with a weak D call TRBD1 (5 bases). The CDR3 is 15 amino acids. CDR1 is SNHLY and CDR2 is FYNNEI in the germline V gene. V was clipped by 7 bases and J by 1 base, with 13 bases between them. The CDR3 region is CASKRQGENTGELFF. The CDR3 DNA follows: TGTGCCAGCAAAAGGCAGGGCGAGAACACCGGGGAGCTGTTTTTT. The entire variable domain, with the rest obtained from reference TRBV2 and TRBJ2-2, is as follows: EPEVTQTPSHQVTQMGQEVILRCVPISNHLYFYWYRQILGQKVEFLVSFYNNEISEKSEIFDDQFSVERPDGSNFTLKIRSTKLEDSAMYFCASKRQGENTGELFFGEGSRLTVL.

The chain recombines TRBV27 with TRBJ1-6; tentatively, D is TRBD1 (5 bases). The ends were cut back, 1 base at V and 5 bases at J, with 12 bases in the middle. Germline V gene data show CDR1 as MNHEY and CDR2 as SMNVEV (reference sequence). This CDR3 is 16 amino acids long. The CDR3: CASSLFGPRDNSPLHF. The CDR3 bases are TGTGCCAGCAGTTTATTCGGCCCCAGGGATAATTCACCCCTCCACTTT.

The chain joins TRBV27 to TRBJ1-4; D remains ambiguous. The CDR3 spans 14 residues. CDR1 and CDR2 from the germline V gene are MNHEY and SMNVEV (reference sequence). The V gene lost 5 bases and the J gene lost 8 bases, with 15 bases spanning the gap. This chain's CDR3 is CASSPRRIGEKLFF. The CDR3 DNA sequence: TGTGCCAGCAGTCCTAGACGGATTGGGGAAAAACTGTTTTTT.

The chain links TRBV11-3 to TRBJ2-7; 7 bases align to TRBD2. Germline lookup yields CDR1 SGHNT and CDR2 YENEEA. The CDR3 sequence is 14 residues long. V lost 5 bases, J lost 3 bases, and 7 bases stayed unmatched. CDR3 sequence reads: CASSPPGGNYEQYF. CDR3 nucleotides: TGTGCCAGCAGCCCCCCCGGGGGGAACTACGAGCAGTACTTC.

The chain links TRBV6-5 to TRBJ2-7; D might be TRBD1 (5 bases). The CDR3 contains 14 residues. Germline CDR1 is MNHEY and CDR2 is SVGAGI. V shed 4 bases and J shed 0 bases, with 10 bases lying between them. For the CDR3, the DNA is TGTGCCAGCAGTTCAGTTACAGGCTCCTACGAGCAGTACTTC. This gives the protein CASSSVTGSYEQYF.

The gene calls are TRBV14 and TRBJ2-3; possibly TRBD2 for D (6 bases). From germline, CDR1 is SGHDN and CDR2 FVKESK. The CDR3 has 14 residues. The V gene lost 3 bases and the J gene lost 6 bases, with 13 bases spanning the gap. CDR3 DNA: TGTGCCAGCAGCCACATAAGACGGGGGGATACGCAGTATTTT. It yields the protein CASSHIRRGDTQYF.

The chain employs TRBV27 and TRBJ2-7; D is unresolved. This CDR3 region has 13 residues. The V end lost 5 bases, the J end lost 1 base, and 9 bases lay between the germline ends. Per germline, CDR1 MNHEY and CDR2 SMNVEV (reference sequence). CDR3 amino acids: CASSRGRSYEQYF. The CDR3 bases are TGTGCCAGCAGTCGCGGAAGATCCTACGAGCAGTACTTC.

A single count supports this clone. The V call is TRBV4-1, the J call TRBJ1-4, with a tentative D call TRBD1 (6 bases). The CDR3 runs to 14 residues. CDR1 and CDR2 (germline): MGHRA, YSYEKL. Trimming removed 0 bases from V and 8 bases from J, with 10 bases in between. CDR3 residues: CASSQEGAWEKLFF. DNA for the CDR3: TGCGCCAGCAGCCAAGAGGGGGCGTGGGAAAAACTGTTTTTT.

The table lists this clone with many counts. The chain has TRBV21-1 and TRBJ1-2; the listed D gene, TRBD1, was not tested against the DNA. TRBV21-1 is labeled a pseudogene. The length of the CDR3 is 17 residues. The CDR3 spells CASSKGRNRDRAYGYTF. Here the CDR3 DNA reads TGTGCCAGCAGCAAAGGAAGGAACCGGGACAGGGCATATGGCTACACCTTC.

CDR3 sequence (DNA): TGTGCCAGCAGTCAACTAGCGGGGCCATACAATGAGCAGTTCTTC. It encodes CASSQLAGPYNEQFF. The chain uses TRBV27 and TRBJ2-1; TRBD2 aligns across 10 bases. Germline values: CDR1 MNHEY, CDR2 SMNVEV (reference sequence). V trimming: 5 bases; J trimming: 4 bases; junction bases outside the gene matches: 5. This CDR3 is built from 15 residues.

V is TRBV19 and J is TRBJ2-1, with 9 bases fitting TRBD1. The length of the CDR3 is 15 residues. Germline V CDR1 and CDR2: LNHDA, SQIVND (reference sequence). V was pared by 3 bases and J by 4 bases, with 4 bases of the junction left unmatched. The CDR3 DNA reads as TGTGCCAGTAGTATCCCGGGACAGGGTTACAATGAGCAGTTCTTC. Translating gives CASSIPGQGYNEQFF.

The chain joins TRBV5-5 to TRBJ2-7; D remains unclear. Per germline, CDR1 SGHKS and CDR2 YYEKEE (reference sequence). This CDR3 has 15 residues. The V end was cut by 4 bases, the J end by 2 bases, with 16 bases between. CDR3 region: CASSLQPLAAYEQYF. As DNA, the CDR3 is TGTGCCAGCAGCCTACAGCCCCTCGCAGCCTACGAGCAGTACTTC.

The V and J genes are TRBV27 and TRBJ1-2; no clear D. Per germline, CDR1 MNHEY and CDR2 SMNVEV (reference sequence). CDR3 length: 15 amino acids. V lost 9 bases, J lost 0 bases, and 17 bases lay in between. CDR3 protein: CASLSPQAANYGYTF. CDR3 nucleotide sequence: TGTGCCAGTTTGTCCCCTCAGGCCGCTAACTATGGCTACACCTTC.

CDR3 in amino acids: CASRSGFSYNEQFF. The DNA for the CDR3 is TGTGCCAGCAGGTCGGGGTTTTCCTACAATGAGCAGTTCTTC. The rearrangement joins TRBV6-5 to TRBJ2-1; possibly TRBD2 for D (5 bases). Per germline, CDR1 MNHEY and CDR2 SVGAGI. The CDR3 sequence is 14 residues long. V dropped 6 bases and J dropped 1 base, with 10 bases sitting between them.

The chain has TRBV9 and TRBJ2-5, with 13 bases that match TRBD2. The CDR3 has 17 residues. V lost 0 bases to trimming and J lost 1 base; unmatched junction nucleotides: 3. Germline V lookup: CDR1 SGDLS, CDR2 YYNGEE. The DNA of the CDR3 is TGTGCCAGCAGCGTAGGACTAGCGGGGGGCACCCAAGAGACCCAGTACTTC. Translation: CASSVGLAGGTQETQYF.